This record covers a single TCR beta chain. The source of the sample is a study of blood T cell repertoires in COVID-19. On the study more broadly: There were acute and convalescent COVID-19 samples, and they came from the United States, Italy and Spain.

Participant-given clinical history determined each cohort assignment. All recovered Cohort 3 donors got two negative PCRs, got clearance, or saw symptom resolution. Trimming removed 7 bases from V and 4 bases from J; junction bases left unmatched: 9. Looked up from germline, CDR1 is LNHDA and CDR2 is SQIVND (reference sequence). The CDR3 is made up of 14 amino acids. In the original workflow: Cell counts per sample came from amplifying reference gene primers. Measured with immunoSEQ multiplex PCR; TCRdb has only the in-frame clones, and not every one. V, J and clone size were drawn from that table, and D and trimming were deduced from the DNA. The repertoire holds around 430,000 clones, with around 87% as singletons.

The chain uses TRBV19 and TRBJ1-1; 7 nucleotides agree with TRBD1. Sequencing was performed on PBMCs or T cells enriched from blood (not recorded which). This sequence was found in a woman aged 45-65 years who had recovered from COVID-19. The CDR3 nucleotides are TGTGCCAGTATCCAGACAGGGATCATCACTGAAGCTTTCTTT. The encoded protein is CASIQTGIITEAFF. Filled out from reference TRBV19 and TRBJ1-1, the complete variable domain reads DGGITQSPKYLFRKEGQNVTLSCEQNLNHDAMYWYRQDPGQGLRLIYYSQIVNDFQKGDIAEGYSVSREKKESFPLTVTSAQKNPTAFYLCASIQTGIITEAFFGQGTRLTVV.